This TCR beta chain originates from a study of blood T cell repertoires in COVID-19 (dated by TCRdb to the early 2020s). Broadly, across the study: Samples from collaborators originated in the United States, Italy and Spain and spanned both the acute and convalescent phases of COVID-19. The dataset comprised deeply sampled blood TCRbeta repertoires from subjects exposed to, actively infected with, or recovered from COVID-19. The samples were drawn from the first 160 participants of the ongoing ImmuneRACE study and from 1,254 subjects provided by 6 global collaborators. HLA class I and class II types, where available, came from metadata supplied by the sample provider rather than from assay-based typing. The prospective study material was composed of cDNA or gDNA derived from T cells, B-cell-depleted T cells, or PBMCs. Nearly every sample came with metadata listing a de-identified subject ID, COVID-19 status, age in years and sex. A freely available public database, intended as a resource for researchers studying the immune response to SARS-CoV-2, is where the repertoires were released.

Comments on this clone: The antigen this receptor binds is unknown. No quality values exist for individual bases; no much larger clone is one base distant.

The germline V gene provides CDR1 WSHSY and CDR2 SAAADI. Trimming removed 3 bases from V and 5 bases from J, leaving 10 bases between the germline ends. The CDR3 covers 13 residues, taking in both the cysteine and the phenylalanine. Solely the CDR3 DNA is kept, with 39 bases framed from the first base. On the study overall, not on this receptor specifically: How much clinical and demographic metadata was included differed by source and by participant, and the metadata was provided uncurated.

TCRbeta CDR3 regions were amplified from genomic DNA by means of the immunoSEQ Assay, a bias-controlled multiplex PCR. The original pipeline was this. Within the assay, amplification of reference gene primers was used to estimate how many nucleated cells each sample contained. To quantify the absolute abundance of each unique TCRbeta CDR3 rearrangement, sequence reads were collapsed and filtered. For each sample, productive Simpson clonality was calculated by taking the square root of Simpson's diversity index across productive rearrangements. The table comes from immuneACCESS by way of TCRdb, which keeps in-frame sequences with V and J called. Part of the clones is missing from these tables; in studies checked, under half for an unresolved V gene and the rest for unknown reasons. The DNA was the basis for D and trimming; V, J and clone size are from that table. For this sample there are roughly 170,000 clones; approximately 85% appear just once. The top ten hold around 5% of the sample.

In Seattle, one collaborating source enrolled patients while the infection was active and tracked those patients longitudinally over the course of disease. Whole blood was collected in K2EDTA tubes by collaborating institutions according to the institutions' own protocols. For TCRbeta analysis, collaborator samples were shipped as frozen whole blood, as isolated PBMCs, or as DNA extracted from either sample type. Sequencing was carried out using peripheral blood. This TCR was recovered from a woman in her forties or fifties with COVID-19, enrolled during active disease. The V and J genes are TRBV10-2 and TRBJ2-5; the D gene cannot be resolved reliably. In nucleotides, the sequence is TGCGCCAGCAGTGATGGGCTGTTTGAGACCCAGTACTTC. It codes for CASSDGLFETQYF.